This TCR beta chain was documented in a study of PD-L1 blockade in urothelial cancer. CDR3 length: 19 amino acids. Germline CDR1 and CDR2: SGDLS and YYNGEE. Trimming at V came to 3 bases and at J to 2 bases, leaving 17 bases not matched to a gene. Method: immunoSEQ multiplex PCR; TCRdb's copy keeps in-frame clones and lacks some. The sample includes some 100,000 clones, over 80% of them seen just once. V is TRBV9 and J is TRBJ1-1; TRBD1 agrees at 9 bases. The input for sequencing was PBMCs, taken around atezolizumab (anti-PD-L1) treatment. This clonotype originated in a woman aged 80 or older with urothelial cancer. The CDR3 reads CASSALQDRGARVNTEAFF. CDR3 in DNA: TGTGCCAGCAGCGCCCTCCAAGACAGGGGGGCTCGCGTTAACACTGAAGCTTTCTTT.